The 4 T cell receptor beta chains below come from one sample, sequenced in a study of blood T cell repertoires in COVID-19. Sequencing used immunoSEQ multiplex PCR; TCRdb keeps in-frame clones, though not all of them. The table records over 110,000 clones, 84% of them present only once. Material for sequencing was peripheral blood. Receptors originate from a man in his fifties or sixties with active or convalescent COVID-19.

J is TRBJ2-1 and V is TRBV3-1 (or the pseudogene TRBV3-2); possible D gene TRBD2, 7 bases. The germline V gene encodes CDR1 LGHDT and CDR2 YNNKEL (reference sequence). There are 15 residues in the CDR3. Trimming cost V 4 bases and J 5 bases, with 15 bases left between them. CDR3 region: CASSRGGPANNEQFF. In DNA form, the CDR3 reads TGTGCCAGCAGCCGGGGGGGGCCGGCTAACAATGAGCAGTTCTTC.

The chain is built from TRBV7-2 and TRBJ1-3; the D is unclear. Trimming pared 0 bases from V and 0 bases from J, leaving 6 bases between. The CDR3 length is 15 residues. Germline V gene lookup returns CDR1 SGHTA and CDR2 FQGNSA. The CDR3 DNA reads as TGTGCCAGCAGCTTAGCCCCGGTCTCTGGAAACACCATATATTTT. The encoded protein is CASSLAPVSGNTIYF.

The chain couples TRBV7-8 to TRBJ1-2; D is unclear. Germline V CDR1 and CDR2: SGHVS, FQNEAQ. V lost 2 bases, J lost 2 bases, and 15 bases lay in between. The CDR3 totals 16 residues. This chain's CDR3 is CASSLSPGGYNYGYTF. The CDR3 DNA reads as TGTGCCAGCAGCTTATCCCCCGGCGGGTACAACTATGGCTACACCTTC.

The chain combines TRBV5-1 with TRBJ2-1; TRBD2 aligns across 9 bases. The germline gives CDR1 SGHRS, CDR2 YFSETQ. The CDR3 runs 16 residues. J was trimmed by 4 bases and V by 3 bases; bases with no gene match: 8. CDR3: CASSSNGLAGYNEQFF. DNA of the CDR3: TGCGCCAGCAGCTCCAACGGGCTAGCGGGATACAATGAGCAGTTCTTC. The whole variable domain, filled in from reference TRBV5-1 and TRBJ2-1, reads KAGVTQTPRYLIKTRGQQVTLSCSPISGHRSVSWYQQTPGQGLQFLFEYFSETQRNKGNFPGRFSGRQFSNSRSEMNVSTLELGDSALYLCASSSNGLAGYNEQFFGPGTRLTVL.